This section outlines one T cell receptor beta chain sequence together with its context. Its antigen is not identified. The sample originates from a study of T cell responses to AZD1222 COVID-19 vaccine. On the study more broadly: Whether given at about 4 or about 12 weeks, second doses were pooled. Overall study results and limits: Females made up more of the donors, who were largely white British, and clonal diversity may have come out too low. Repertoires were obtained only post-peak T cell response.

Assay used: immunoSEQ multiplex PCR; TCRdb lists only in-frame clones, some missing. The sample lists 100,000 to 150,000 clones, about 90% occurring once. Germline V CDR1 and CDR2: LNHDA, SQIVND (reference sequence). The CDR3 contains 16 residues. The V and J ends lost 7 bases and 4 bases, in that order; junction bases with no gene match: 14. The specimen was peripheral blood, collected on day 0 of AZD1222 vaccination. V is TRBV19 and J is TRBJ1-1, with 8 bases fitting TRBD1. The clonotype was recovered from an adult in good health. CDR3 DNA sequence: TGTGCCAGTACCCAAAGGACAGGGATGGTGAGCACTGAAGCTTTCTTT. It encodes CASTQRTGMVSTEAFF.